Listed here are 26 T cell receptor beta chains from one sample, sequenced in a study of blood T cell repertoires in COVID-19. Repertoires were generated with immunoSEQ multiplex PCR, while TCRdb's copy carries only in-frame clones and drops some. The data contain under 450,000 clones, roughly 87% of them seen just once; the ten biggest clones take up 2.5% to 3%. The sequencing sample was made of PBMCs or T cells enriched from blood (not recorded which). The source is a young woman who had recovered from COVID-19.

The J gene is TRBJ2-3, the V gene TRBV28; TRBD1 matches 10 bases. The length of the CDR3 is 12 residues. The V gene end was trimmed by 5 bases and the J gene end by 14 bases; junction bases not matched to a gene: 7. The V gene's germline CDR1 is MDHEN and CDR2 SYDVKM. The CDR3 sequence is CASSAPGQGPYF. The DNA of the CDR3 is TGTGCCAGCAGTGCCCCGGGACAGGGGCCGTATTTT.

CDR3 sequence: CASSLMAAGNYGYTF. CDR3 DNA sequence: TGTGCCAGCAGCTTAATGGCTGCAGGGAACTATGGCTACACCTTC. The gene calls are TRBV7-2 and TRBJ1-2, with D perhaps matching TRBD1 (5 bases). Germline-derived CDR1 and CDR2 are SGHTA and FQGNSA. The germline V and J ends were trimmed by 2 bases and 2 bases, with 12 bases remaining between them. There are 15 residues in the CDR3. The complete variable domain, with remaining parts taken from reference TRBV7-2 and TRBJ1-2, reads GAGVSQSPSNKVTEKGKDVELRCDPISGHTALYWYRQSLGQGLEFLIYFQGNSAPDKSGLPSDRFSAERTGGSVSTLTIQRTQQEDSAVYLCASSLMAAGNYGYTFGSGTRLTVV.

This clone has ten or more counts. V and J are TRBV4-2 and TRBJ2-1; 8 nucleotides line up with TRBD2. The germline gives CDR1 LGHNA, CDR2 YNFKEQ. This CDR3 contains 16 residues. V trimming: 0 bases; J trimming: 7 bases; junction bases outside the gene matches: 8. DNA for the CDR3: TGTGCCAGCAGCCAAGATTCCCTAGCGGGTGATAATGAGCAGTTCTTC. Translated, it gives CASSQDSLAGDNEQFF.

This chain connects TRBV19 to TRBJ2-1; weak D call: TRBD1 (6 bases). This CDR3 spans 16 amino acids. Germline CDR1 and CDR2: LNHDA and SQIVND (reference sequence). The V and J ends lost 7 bases and 3 bases respectively, with 19 bases between them. The CDR3 region has the DNA TGTGCCAGTATGGGAATGGTGGGACACATCTACAATGAGCAGTTCTTC. Its protein is CASMGMVGHIYNEQFF. Variable domain in full (rest from reference TRBV19 and TRBJ2-1): DGGITQSPKYLFRKEGQNVTLSCEQNLNHDAMYWYRQDPGQGLRLIYYSQIVNDFQKGDIAEGYSVSREKKESFPLTVTSAQKNPTAFYLCASMGMVGHIYNEQFFGPGTRLTVL.

CDR3 amino acids: CASSRDQSGGSYNEQFF. The CDR3 DNA sequence: TGCGCCAGCAGCCGGGACCAATCGGGGGGCTCCTACAATGAGCAGTTCTTC. The V call is TRBV4-1, the J call TRBJ2-1, with 7 bases identical to TRBD2. The CDR3 has 17 amino acids. Losses at the gene ends were 4 bases for V and 0 bases for J; bases not matched to a gene: 9. Looked up from germline, CDR1 is MGHRA and CDR2 is YSYEKL.

The J gene is TRBJ2-3, the V gene TRBV19, with D maybe TRBD1 (5 bases). Germline values: CDR1 LNHDA, CDR2 SQIVND (reference sequence). The V and J ends lost 3 bases and 1 base respectively, with 5 bases between them. This CDR3 has 13 residues. Here the CDR3 DNA reads TGTGCCAGTAGTATCAGGGGCACAGATACGCAGTATTTT. Its translation: CASSIRGTDTQYF.

This clone was counted a few times. V is TRBV2 and J is TRBJ1-6; possibly TRBD1 for D (5 bases). The CDR3 consists of 13 residues. The germline V gene has CDR1 SNHLY and CDR2 FYNNEI. The ends were cut back, 2 bases at V and 10 bases at J, with 9 bases in the middle. The CDR3 DNA reads as TGTGCCAGCAGTGAAATGGGGGGGTCACCCCTCCACTTT. Amino acid sequence: CASSEMGGSPLHF. Together with reference TRBV2 and TRBJ1-6, the CDR3 gives the full variable domain: EPEVTQTPSHQVTQMGQEVILRCVPISNHLYFYWYRQILGQKVEFLVSFYNNEISEKSEIFDDQFSVERPDGSNFTLKIRSTKLEDSAMYFCASSEMGGSPLHFGNGTRLTVT.

This clone was recorded a few times. The chain links TRBV4-2 to TRBJ2-6; D call uncertain. Germline CDR1 is LGHNA and CDR2 is YNFKEQ. V shed 4 bases and J shed 1 base, with 8 bases lying between them. The CDR3 totals 15 residues. CDR3 DNA sequence: TGTGCCAGCAGCCGAACTGATTCTGGGGCCAACGTCCTGACTTTC. Encoded protein: CASSRTDSGANVLTF.

This clone was observed a few times. The rearrangement uses TRBV19 and TRBJ1-5; a weak D match, TRBD1 (6 bases). Germline V gives CDR1 LNHDA, CDR2 SQIVND (reference sequence). CDR3 length equals 16 residues. V shed 3 bases and J shed 0 bases, with 12 bases lying between them. CDR3 residues: CASSIHGGGSNQPQHF. In DNA, the CDR3 is TGTGCCAGTAGTATCCATGGGGGCGGTAGCAATCAGCCCCAGCATTTT.

The J gene is TRBJ2-7, the V gene TRBV6-1; the D gene is possibly TRBD1 (5 bases). Trimming cost V 2 bases and J 4 bases, with 12 bases left between them. The CDR3 runs to 14 residues. Germline values: CDR1 MNHNS, CDR2 SASEGT. The CDR3 loop reads CASSESGFLYEQYF. For the CDR3, the DNA is TGTGCCAGCAGTGAATCAGGGTTTTTGTACGAGCAGTACTTC.

The V gene is TRBV28, the J gene TRBJ1-3; no reliable D call. The V end was cut by 4 bases, the J end by 0 bases, with 7 bases between. The CDR3 is 14 residues long. Germline lookup yields CDR1 MDHEN and CDR2 SYDVKM. The CDR3 region is CASSSTGSGNTIYF. The CDR3 coding sequence is TGTGCCAGCAGTTCGACGGGCTCTGGAAACACCATATATTTT.

CDR3 sequence (DNA): TGTGCCAGCAGCTCCATCAGGGGGAACACTGAAGCTTTCTTT. This gives the protein CASSSIRGNTEAFF. The chain carries TRBV5-4 and TRBJ1-1; TRBD1 might be the D (6 bases). The germline gives CDR1 SGHNT, CDR2 YYREEE (reference sequence). There are 14 residues in the CDR3. V was clipped by 3 bases and J by 1 base, with 10 bases between them. The whole variable domain, filled in from reference TRBV5-4 and TRBJ1-1, reads ETGVTQSPTHLIKTRGQQVTLRCSSQSGHNTVSWYQQALGQGPQFIFQYYREEENGRGNFPPRFSGLQFPNYSSELNVNALELDDSALYLCASSSIRGNTEAFFGQGTRLTVV.

The chain recombines TRBV7-9 with TRBJ2-2; TRBD2 agrees at 8 bases. V gave up 2 bases and J gave up 7 bases; unmatched junction bases: 6. Germline V lookup: CDR1 SEHNR, CDR2 FQNEAQ (reference sequence). The CDR3 totals 15 residues. The CDR3 loop is CASSLTSGRNGELFF. CDR3 sequence (DNA): TGTGCCAGCAGCTTAACGAGCGGGAGAAACGGGGAGCTGTTTTTT.

The CDR3 here is CASSFKDGGTEAFF. The CDR3 DNA sequence: TGCGCCAGCAGCTTTAAGGACGGAGGGACTGAAGCTTTCTTT. The chain links TRBV5-1 to TRBJ1-1; D is unresolved. Germline V gene data show CDR1 as SGHRS and CDR2 as YFSETQ. This CDR3 region has 14 residues. V lost 2 bases and J 5 bases, leaving 13 bases between the germline ends.

This chain links TRBV27 with TRBJ2-1; D unresolved. Trimming shortened V by 4 bases and J by 0 bases, and 10 bases separated the two germline ends. Germline loops: CDR1 MNHEY, CDR2 SMNVEV (reference sequence). The length of the CDR3 is 15 residues. CDR3 region: CASSYGSSSYNEQFF. CDR3 nucleotide sequence: TGTGCCAGCAGTTACGGGTCCTCCTCCTACAATGAGCAGTTCTTC.

This chain links TRBV5-1 with TRBJ2-7, with 9 nucleotides matching TRBD1. Trimming at V came to 5 bases and at J to 3 bases, leaving 12 bases not matched to a gene. In germline, CDR1 is SGHRS, CDR2 YFSETQ. The CDR3 sequence is 16 residues long. The CDR3 loop is CASRVGVGQGIYEQYF. The DNA for the CDR3 is TGCGCCAGCAGGGTGGGAGTGGGACAGGGAATCTACGAGCAGTACTTC.

This clone turned up a few times. The CDR3 here is CASRPQGLPEKLFF. CDR3 coding DNA: TGTGCCAGCAGACCACAGGGATTACCAGAAAAACTGTTTTTT. This chain joins TRBV28 and TRBJ1-4; maybe TRBD1 (6 bases). The CDR3 spans 14 residues. Germline assignment: CDR1 MDHEN and CDR2 SYDVKM. Trimming shortened V by 6 bases and J by 8 bases, and 16 bases separated the two germline ends.

The rearrangement uses TRBV11-2 and TRBJ2-1; 11 nucleotides agree with TRBD2. The V and J ends lost 2 bases and 6 bases, in that order; junction bases with no gene match: 3. CDR1 is SGHAT and CDR2 is FQNNGV in the germline V gene. This CDR3 contains 15 residues. CDR3 DNA sequence: TGTGCCAGCAGCTTAATAGCGGGAGGGTTCAATGAGCAGTTCTTC. Translating gives CASSLIAGGFNEQFF. Supplemented by reference TRBV11-2 and TRBJ2-1, the full variable domain reads EAGVAQSPRYKIIEKRQSVAFWCNPISGHATLYWYQQILGQGPKLLIQFQNNGVVDDSQLPKDRFSAERLKGVDSTLKIQPAKLEDSAVYLCASSLIAGGFNEQFFGPGTRLTVL.

The rearrangement uses TRBV30 and TRBJ1-1; no reliable D call. There are 13 residues in the CDR3. Germline CDR1 GTSNPN, CDR2 SVGIG (reference sequence). V was shortened by 5 bases and J by 0 bases, with 10 bases between the two germline ends. This CDR3 reads CAWGRHVNTEAFF. In DNA, the CDR3 is TGTGCCTGGGGTAGACATGTGAACACTGAAGCTTTCTTT. The full variable domain, completed using reference TRBV30 and TRBJ1-1, is SQTIHQWPATLVQPVGSPLSLECTVEGTSNPNLYWYRQAAGRGLQLLFYSVGIGQISSEVPQNLSASRPQDRQFILSSKKLLLSDSGFYLCAWGRHVNTEAFFGQGTRLTVV.

This clone occurred once. This chain joins TRBV11-3 and TRBJ2-2; 11 nucleotides align to TRBD1. The CDR3 is 15 amino acids. V trimming: 5 bases; J trimming: 5 bases; junction bases outside the gene matches: 4. Germline-derived CDR1 and CDR2 are SGHNT and YENEEA. CDR3 coding DNA: TGTGCCAGCAGCGGCCGGGACAGGGGGACCGGGGAGCTGTTTTTT. Translating gives CASSGRDRGTGELFF.

This chain links TRBV19 with TRBJ2-1; 9 nucleotides align to TRBD2. Germline-derived CDR1 and CDR2 are LNHDA and SQIVND (reference sequence). The junction had 10 bases not matched to a gene; V was cut back by 6 bases and J by 7 bases. This CDR3 has 15 residues. The CDR3 is CASREPASGINEQFF. CDR3 nucleotides: TGTGCCAGTAGAGAACCGGCTAGCGGGATTAATGAGCAGTTCTTC. Full variable domain (missing parts from reference TRBV19 and TRBJ2-1): DGGITQSPKYLFRKEGQNVTLSCEQNLNHDAMYWYRQDPGQGLRLIYYSQIVNDFQKGDIAEGYSVSREKKESFPLTVTSAQKNPTAFYLCASREPASGINEQFFGPGTRLTVL.

The chain recombines TRBV30 with TRBJ2-7, with D possibly matching TRBD2 (6 bases). This CDR3 is built from 14 residues. With 2 bases removed from V and 0 bases from J, the gap between germline ends came to 11 bases. CDR1 and CDR2 from the germline V gene are GTSNPN and SVGIG (reference sequence). Here the CDR3 DNA reads TGTGCCTGGAGTACCTGGGGGGACTCCTACGAGCAGTACTTC. As protein: CAWSTWGDSYEQYF.

J is TRBJ1-1 and V is TRBV5-1; no clear D. CDR1 and CDR2 from the germline V gene are SGHRS and YFSETQ. The CDR3 sequence is 14 residues long. The V end lost 4 bases, the J end lost 1 base, and 11 bases lay between the germline ends. The CDR3 sequence: CASSDLRGNTEAFF. The DNA of the CDR3 is TGCGCCAGCAGCGACCTACGCGGGAACACTGAAGCTTTCTTT.

The chain combines TRBV11-2 with TRBJ1-1; D unclear. This CDR3 is built from 12 residues. Germline V gene data show CDR1 as SGHAT and CDR2 as FQNNGV. V was clipped by 0 bases and J by 6 bases, with 5 bases between them. The CDR3: CASSLDFSEAFF. In nucleotides, the CDR3 is TGTGCCAGCAGCTTAGATTTCTCTGAAGCTTTCTTT. Full variable domain (rest looked up from reference TRBV11-2 and TRBJ1-1): EAGVAQSPRYKIIEKRQSVAFWCNPISGHATLYWYQQILGQGPKLLIQFQNNGVVDDSQLPKDRFSAERLKGVDSTLKIQPAKLEDSAVYLCASSLDFSEAFFGQGTRLTVV.

V and J are TRBV11-2 and TRBJ1-3, with D possibly TRBD1 on 6 matching bases. The germline V gene encodes CDR1 SGHAT and CDR2 FQNNGV. The CDR3 is made up of 16 amino acids. The V end was cut by 7 bases, the J end by 2 bases, with 18 bases between. CDR3 sequence reads: CASTTSGGSPGNTIYF. CDR3 nucleotide sequence: TGTGCCAGCACCACCTCGGGGGGCAGCCCTGGAAACACCATATATTTT. The full variable domain, in which reference TRBV11-2 and TRBJ1-3 provide the parts outside the CDR3, is EAGVAQSPRYKIIEKRQSVAFWCNPISGHATLYWYQQILGQGPKLLIQFQNNGVVDDSQLPKDRFSAERLKGVDSTLKIQPAKLEDSAVYLCASTTSGGSPGNTIYFGEGSWLTVV.

This chain's CDR3 is CASSVSLQVGEKLFF. The CDR3 DNA sequence: TGTGCCAGCTCAGTTTCTCTCCAGGTCGGAGAAAAACTGTTTTTT. The chain has TRBV28 and TRBJ1-4; no reliable D call. Germline V gives CDR1 MDHEN, CDR2 SYDVKM. The CDR3 runs to 15 residues. The V gene lost 8 bases and the J gene lost 8 bases, with 21 bases spanning the gap.